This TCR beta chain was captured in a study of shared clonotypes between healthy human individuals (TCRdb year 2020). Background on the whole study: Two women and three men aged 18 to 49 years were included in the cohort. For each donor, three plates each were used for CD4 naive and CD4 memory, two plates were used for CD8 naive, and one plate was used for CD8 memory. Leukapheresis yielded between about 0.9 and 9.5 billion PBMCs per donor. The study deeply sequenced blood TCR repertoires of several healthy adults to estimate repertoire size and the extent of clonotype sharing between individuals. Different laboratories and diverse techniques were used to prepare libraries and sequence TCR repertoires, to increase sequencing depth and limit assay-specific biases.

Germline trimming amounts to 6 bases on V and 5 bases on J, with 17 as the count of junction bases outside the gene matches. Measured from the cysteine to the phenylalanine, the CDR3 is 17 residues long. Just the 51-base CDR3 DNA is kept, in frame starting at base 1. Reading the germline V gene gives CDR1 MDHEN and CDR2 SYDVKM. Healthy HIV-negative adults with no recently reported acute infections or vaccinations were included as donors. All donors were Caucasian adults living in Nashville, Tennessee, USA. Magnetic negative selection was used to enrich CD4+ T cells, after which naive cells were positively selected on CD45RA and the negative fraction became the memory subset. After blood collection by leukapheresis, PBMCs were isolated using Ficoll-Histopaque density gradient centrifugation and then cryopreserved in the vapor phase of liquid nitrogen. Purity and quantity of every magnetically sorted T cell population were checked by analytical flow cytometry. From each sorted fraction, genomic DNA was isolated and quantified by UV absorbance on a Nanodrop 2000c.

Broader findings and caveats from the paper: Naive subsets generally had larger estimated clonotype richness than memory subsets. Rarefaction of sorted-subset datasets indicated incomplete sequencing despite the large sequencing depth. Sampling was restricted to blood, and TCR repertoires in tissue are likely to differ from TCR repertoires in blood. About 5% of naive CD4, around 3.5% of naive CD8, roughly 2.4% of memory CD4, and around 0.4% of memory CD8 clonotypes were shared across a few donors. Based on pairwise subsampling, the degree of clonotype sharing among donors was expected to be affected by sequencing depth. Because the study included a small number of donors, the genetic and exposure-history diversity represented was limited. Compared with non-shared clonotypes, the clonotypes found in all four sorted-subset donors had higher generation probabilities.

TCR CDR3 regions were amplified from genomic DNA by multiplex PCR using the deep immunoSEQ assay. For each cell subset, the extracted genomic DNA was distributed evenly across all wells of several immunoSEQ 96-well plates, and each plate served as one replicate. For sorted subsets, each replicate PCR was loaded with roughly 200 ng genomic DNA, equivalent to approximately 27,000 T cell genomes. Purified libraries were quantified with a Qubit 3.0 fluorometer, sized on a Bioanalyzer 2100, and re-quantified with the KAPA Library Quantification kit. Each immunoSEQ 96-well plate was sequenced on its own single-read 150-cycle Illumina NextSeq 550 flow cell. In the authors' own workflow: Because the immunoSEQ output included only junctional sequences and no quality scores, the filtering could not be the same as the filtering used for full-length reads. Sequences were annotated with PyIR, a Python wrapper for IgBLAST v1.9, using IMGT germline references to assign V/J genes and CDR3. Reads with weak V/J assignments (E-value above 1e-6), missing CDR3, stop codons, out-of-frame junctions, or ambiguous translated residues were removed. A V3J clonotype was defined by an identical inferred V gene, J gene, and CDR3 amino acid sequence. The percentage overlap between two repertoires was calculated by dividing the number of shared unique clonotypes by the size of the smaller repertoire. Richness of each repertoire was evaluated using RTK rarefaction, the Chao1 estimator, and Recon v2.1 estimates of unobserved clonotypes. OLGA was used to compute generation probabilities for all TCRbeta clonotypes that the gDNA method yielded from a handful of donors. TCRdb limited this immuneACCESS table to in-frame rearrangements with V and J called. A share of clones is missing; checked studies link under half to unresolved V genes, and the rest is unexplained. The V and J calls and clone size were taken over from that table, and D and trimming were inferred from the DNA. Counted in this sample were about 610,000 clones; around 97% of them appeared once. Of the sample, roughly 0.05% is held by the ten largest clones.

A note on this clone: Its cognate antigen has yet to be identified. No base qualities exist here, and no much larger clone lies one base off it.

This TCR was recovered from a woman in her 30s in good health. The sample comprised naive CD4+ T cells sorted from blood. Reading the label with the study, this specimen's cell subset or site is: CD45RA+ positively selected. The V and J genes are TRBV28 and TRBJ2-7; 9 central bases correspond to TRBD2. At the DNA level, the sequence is TGTGCCAGCAGCCGTCCCTGGGGTAGCGGGAGTCTCCACGAGCAGTACTTC. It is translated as CASSRPWGSGSLHEQYF.